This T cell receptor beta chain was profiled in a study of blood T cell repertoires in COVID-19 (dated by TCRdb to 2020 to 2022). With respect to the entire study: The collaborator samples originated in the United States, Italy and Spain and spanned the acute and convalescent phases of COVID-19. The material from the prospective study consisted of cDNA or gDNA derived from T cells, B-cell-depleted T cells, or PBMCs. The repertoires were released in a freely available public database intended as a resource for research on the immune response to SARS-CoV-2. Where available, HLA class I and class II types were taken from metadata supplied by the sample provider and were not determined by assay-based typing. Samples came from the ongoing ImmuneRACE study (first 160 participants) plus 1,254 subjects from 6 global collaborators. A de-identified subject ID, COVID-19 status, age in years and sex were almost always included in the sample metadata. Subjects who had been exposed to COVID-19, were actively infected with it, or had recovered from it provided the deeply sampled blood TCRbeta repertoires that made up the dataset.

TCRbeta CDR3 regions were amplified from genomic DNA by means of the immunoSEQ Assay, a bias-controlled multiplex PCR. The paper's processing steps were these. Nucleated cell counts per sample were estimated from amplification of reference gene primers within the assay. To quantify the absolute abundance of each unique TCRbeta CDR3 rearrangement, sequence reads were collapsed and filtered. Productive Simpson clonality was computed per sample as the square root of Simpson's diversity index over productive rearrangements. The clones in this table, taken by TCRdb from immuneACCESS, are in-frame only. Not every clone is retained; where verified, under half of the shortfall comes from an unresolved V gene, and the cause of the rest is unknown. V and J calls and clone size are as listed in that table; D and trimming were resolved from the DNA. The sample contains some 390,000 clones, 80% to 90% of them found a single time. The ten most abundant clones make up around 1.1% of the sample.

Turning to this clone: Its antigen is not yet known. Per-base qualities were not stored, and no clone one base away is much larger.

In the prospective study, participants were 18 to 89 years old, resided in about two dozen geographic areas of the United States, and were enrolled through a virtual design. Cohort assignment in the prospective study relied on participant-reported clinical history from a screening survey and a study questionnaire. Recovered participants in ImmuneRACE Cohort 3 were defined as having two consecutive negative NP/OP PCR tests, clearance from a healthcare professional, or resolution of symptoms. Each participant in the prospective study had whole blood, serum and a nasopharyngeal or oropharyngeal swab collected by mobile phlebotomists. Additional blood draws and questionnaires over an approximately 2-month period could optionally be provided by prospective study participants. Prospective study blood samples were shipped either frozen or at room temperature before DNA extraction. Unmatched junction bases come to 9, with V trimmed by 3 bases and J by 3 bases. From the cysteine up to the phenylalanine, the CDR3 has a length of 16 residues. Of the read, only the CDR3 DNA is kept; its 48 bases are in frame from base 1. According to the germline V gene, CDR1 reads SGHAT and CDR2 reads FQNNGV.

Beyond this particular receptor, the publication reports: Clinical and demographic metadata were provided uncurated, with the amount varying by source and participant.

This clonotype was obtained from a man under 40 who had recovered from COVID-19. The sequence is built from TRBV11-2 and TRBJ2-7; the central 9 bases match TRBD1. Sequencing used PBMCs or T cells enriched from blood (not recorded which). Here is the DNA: TGTGCCAGCAGCTTCATCGCGAGGGACAGGGACTACGAGCAGTACTTC. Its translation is CASSFIARDRDYEQYF.